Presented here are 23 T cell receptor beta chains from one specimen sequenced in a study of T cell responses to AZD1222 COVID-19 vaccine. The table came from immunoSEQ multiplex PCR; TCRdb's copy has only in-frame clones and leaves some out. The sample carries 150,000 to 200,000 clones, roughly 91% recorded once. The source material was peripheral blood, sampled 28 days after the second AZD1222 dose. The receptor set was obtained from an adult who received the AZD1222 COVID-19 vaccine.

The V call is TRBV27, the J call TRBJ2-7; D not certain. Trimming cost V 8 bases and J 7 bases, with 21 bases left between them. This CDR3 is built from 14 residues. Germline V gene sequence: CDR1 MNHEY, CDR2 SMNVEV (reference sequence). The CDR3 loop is CASPPRSILREQYF. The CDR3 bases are TGTGCCAGCCCCCCTCGCAGCATCCTACGAGAGCAGTACTTC.

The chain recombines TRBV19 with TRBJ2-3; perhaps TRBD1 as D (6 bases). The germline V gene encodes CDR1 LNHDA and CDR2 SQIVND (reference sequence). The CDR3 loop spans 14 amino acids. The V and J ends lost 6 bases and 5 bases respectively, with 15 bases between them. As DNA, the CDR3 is TGTGCCAGTAGGTCGACAGGACATATAGATACGCAGTATTTT. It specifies CASRSTGHIDTQYF.

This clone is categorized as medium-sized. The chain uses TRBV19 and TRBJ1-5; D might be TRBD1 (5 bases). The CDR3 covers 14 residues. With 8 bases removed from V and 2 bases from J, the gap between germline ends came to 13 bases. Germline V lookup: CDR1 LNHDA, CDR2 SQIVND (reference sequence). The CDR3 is CASAGIGGNQPQHF. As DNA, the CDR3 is TGTGCCAGTGCTGGAATAGGGGGCAATCAGCCCCAGCATTTT. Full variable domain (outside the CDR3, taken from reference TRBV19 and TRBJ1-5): DGGITQSPKYLFRKEGQNVTLSCEQNLNHDAMYWYRQDPGQGLRLIYYSQIVNDFQKGDIAEGYSVSREKKESFPLTVTSAQKNPTAFYLCASAGIGGNQPQHFGDGTRLSIL.

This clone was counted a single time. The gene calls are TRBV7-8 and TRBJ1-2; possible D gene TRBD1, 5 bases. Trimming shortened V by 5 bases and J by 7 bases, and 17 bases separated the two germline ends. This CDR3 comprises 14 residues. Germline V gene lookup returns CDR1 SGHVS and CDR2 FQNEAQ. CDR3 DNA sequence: TGTGCCAGCAGCCGATGGGGCGGGAGTACTGGCTACACCTTC. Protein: CASSRWGGSTGYTF.

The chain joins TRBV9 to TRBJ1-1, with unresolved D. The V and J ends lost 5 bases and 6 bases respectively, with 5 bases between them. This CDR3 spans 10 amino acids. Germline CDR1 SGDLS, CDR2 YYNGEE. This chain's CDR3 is CASRFSEAFF. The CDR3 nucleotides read TGTGCCAGCAGATTTTCTGAAGCTTTCTTT.

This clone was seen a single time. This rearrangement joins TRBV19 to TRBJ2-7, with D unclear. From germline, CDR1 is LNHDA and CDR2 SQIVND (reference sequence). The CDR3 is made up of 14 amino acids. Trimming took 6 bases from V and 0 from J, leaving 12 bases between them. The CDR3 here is CASRSTDLSYEQYF. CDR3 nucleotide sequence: TGTGCCAGTAGAAGTACAGACCTCTCCTACGAGCAGTACTTC.

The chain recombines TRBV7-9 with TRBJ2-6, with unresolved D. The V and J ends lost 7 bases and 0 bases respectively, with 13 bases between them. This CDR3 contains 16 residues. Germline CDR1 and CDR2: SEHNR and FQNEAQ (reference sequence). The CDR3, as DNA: TGTGCCAGCACCCCGGCGGCGAGCTCTGGGGCCAACGTCCTGACTTTC. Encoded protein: CASTPAASSGANVLTF.

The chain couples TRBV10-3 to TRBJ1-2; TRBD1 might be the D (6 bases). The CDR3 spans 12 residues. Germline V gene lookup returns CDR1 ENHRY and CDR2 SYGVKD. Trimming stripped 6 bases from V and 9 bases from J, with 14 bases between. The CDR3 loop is CAISEKGGSYTF. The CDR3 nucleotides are TGTGCCATCAGCGAAAAGGGGGGGAGCTACACCTTC.

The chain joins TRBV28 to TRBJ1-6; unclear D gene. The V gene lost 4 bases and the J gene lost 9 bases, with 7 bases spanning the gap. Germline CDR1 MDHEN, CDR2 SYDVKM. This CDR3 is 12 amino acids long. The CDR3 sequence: CASSSLGSPLHF. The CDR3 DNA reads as TGTGCCAGCAGTTCTTTGGGTTCACCCCTCCACTTT.

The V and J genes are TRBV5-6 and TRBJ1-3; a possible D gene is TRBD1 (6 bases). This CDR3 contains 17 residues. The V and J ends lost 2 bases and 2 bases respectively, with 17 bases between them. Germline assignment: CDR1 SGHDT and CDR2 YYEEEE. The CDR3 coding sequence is TGTGCCAGCAGCTTACGCAGGACAGTGGGCACTGGAAACACCATATATTTT. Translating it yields CASSLRRTVGTGNTIYF.

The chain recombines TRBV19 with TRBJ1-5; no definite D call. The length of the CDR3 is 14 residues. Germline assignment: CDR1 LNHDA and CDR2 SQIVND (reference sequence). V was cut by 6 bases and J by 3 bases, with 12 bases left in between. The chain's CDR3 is CASSSQNPNQPQHF. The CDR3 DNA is TGTGCCAGTAGCTCCCAAAACCCCAATCAGCCCCAGCATTTT. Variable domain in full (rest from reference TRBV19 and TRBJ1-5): DGGITQSPKYLFRKEGQNVTLSCEQNLNHDAMYWYRQDPGQGLRLIYYSQIVNDFQKGDIAEGYSVSREKKESFPLTVTSAQKNPTAFYLCASSSQNPNQPQHFGDGTRLSIL.

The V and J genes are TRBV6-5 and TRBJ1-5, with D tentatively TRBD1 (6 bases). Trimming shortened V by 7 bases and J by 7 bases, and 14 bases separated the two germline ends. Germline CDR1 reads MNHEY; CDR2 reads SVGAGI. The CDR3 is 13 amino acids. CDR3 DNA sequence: TGTGCCAGCAACGAAGGGGGGCGCCAGCCCCAGCATTTT. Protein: CASNEGGRQPQHF.

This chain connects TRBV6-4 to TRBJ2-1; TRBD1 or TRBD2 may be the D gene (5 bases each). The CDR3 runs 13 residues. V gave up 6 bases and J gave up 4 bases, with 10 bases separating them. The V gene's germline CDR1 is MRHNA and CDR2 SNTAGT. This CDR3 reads CASRGDGYNEQFF. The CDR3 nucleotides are TGTGCCAGCAGGGGGGACGGATACAATGAGCAGTTCTTC.

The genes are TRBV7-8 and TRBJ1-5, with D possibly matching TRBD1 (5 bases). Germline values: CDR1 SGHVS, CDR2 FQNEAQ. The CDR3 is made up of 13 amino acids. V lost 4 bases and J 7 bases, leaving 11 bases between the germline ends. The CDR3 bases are TGTGCCAGCAGCTCCGCTGGGGGACAGCCCCAGCATTTT. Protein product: CASSSAGGQPQHF.

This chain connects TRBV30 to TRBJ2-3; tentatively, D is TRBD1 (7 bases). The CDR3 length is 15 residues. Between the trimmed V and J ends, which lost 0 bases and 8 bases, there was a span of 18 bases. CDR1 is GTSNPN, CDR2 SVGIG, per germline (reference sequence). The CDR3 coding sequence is TGTGCCTGGAGTGTACTGGACTCCCAGGGGGGTACGCAGTATTTT. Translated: CAWSVLDSQGGTQYF.

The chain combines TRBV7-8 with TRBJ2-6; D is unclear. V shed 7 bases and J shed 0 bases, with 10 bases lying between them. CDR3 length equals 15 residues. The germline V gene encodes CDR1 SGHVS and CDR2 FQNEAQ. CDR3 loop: CASTTDASGANVLTF. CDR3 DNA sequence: TGTGCCAGCACCACGGACGCCTCTGGGGCCAACGTCCTGACTTTC.

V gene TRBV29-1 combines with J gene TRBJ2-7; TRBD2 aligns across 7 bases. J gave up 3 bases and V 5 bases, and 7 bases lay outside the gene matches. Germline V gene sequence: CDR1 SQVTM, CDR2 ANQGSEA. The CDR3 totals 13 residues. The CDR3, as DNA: TGCAGCGTTAAAGCCCCTAGCGGCTACGAGCAGTACTTC. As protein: CSVKAPSGYEQYF.

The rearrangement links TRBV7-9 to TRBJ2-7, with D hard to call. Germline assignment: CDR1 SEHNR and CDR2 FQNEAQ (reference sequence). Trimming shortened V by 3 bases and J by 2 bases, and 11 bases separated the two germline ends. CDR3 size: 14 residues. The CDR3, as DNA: TGTGCCAGCAGCTTTGACCTCTTAGCCTACGAGCAGTACTTC. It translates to CASSFDLLAYEQYF.

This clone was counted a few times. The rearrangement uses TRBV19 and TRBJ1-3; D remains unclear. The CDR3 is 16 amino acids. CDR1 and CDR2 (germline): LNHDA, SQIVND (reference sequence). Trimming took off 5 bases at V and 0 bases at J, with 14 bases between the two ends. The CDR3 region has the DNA TGTGCCAGTAGTCCCGTCACACCAAGCTCTGGAAACACCATATATTTT. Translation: CASSPVTPSSGNTIYF.

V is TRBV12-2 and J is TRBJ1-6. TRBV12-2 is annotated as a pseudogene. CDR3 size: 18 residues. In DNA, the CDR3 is TGTGCAAGTCGCTTAGAAGCAATAGGTCCCACTTATAATTCACCCCTCCACTTT. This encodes CASRLEAIGPTYNSPLHF.

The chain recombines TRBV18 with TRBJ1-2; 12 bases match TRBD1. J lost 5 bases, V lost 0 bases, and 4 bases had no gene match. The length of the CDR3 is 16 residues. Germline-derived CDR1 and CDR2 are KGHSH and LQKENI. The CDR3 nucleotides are TGTGCCAGCTCACCACCGGGACAGGGGGCAAAGTATGGCTACACCTTC. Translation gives CASSPPGQGAKYGYTF.

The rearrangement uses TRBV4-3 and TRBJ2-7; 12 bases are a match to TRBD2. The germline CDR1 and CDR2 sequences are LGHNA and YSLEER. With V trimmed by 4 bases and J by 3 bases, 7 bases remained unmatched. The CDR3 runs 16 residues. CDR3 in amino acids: CASSRGLAGFFYEQYF. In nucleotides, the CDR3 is TGCGCCAGCAGCCGCGGACTAGCGGGATTTTTCTACGAGCAGTACTTC.

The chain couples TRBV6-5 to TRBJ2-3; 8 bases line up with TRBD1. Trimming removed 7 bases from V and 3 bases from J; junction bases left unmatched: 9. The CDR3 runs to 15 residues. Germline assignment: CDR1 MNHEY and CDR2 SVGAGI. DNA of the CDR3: TGTGCCAGCAAGGCCAGGGGGCCGTGGACAGATACGCAGTATTTT. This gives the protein CASKARGPWTDTQYF.